This TCR beta chain was retrieved from a study of T cell responses to AZD1222 COVID-19 vaccine. Some clones are missing from TCRdb's copy, which holds only in-frame ones; the method was immunoSEQ multiplex PCR. The table records some 150,000 clones, 88% of them present only once. The germline V gene has CDR1 SGHTA and CDR2 FQGNSA. Trimming removed 0 bases from V and 6 bases from J; junction bases left unmatched: 3. The CDR3 runs to 15 residues. V and J are TRBV7-2 and TRBJ2-1, with 9 bases fitting TRBD1. The source was peripheral blood, collected 28 days after the second AZD1222 dose. The TCR comes from an adult who received the AZD1222 COVID-19 vaccine. Here the CDR3 reads CASSLAGTGTNEQFF. CDR3 in DNA: TGTGCCAGCAGCTTAGCCGGGACAGGGACCAATGAGCAGTTCTTC.